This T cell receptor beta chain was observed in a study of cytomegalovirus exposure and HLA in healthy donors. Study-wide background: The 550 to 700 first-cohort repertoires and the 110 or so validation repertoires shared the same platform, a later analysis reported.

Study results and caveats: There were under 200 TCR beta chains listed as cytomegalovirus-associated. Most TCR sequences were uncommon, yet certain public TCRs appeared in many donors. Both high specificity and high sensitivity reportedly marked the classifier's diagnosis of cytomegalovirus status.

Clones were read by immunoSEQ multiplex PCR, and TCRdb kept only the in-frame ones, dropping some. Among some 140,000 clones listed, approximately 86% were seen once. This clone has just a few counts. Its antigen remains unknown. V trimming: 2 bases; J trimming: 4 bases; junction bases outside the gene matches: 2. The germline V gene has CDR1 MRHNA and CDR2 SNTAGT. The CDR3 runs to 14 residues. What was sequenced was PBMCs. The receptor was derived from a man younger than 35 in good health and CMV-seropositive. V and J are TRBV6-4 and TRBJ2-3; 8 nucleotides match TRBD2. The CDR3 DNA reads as TGTGCCAGCAGTGACGCGGGGGGCCCAGATACGCAGTATTTT. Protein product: CASSDAGGPDTQYF.